A selection of T cell receptor beta chains follows, all from one sample in a study of T-cell reconstitution after alpha-beta-depleted transplantation in children. TCRdb re-analysed the PCR reads in MiXCR, keeping a single row per CDR3 protein. This sample yields almost 250,000 distinct CDR3 sequences, of which around 25% are seen a single time; about 2.5% belongs to the top ten. Sequences were derived from PBMCs, sampled before TCRalphabeta/CD19-depleted stem cell transplant. These receptors were taken from a girl aged 2 to 10 with Fanconi anemia, due to receive a stem cell transplant. The CDR3 runs from the conserved cysteine through the conserved F or W. D genes are given only for firm matches. Not all rows give a size; the values are once, few, many and, for expanded clones, a class.

TRBV20-1	NA	TRBJ2-1	NA	TGCAGTGCGGAACGGGATAGCTCCTACAATGAGCAGTTCTTC	CSAERDSSYNEQFF
TRBV7-8	NA	TRBJ2-1	NA	TGTGCCAGCAGCTCAAGCTTAGCGGCCAATGAGCAGTTCTTC	CASSSSLAANEQFF
TRBV5-1	NA	TRBJ1-1	NA	TGCGCCAGCAGCGAAGGGGTGAACACTGAAGCTTTCTTT	CASSEGVNTEAFF
TRBV29-1	many	TRBJ1-1	NA	TGCAGCGTTAGGTTCATGAACACTGAAGCTTTCTTT	CSVRFMNTEAFF
TRBV5-1	few	TRBJ2-2	TRBD2	TGCGCCAGCATGGGGACTAGCTCCTCCGGGGAGCTGTTTTTT	CASMGTSSSGELFF
TRBV29-1	NA	TRBJ2-7	TRBD1	TGCAGCGTTGGGACAGGGGTGGGGACTGCTCCCTACGAGCAGTACTTC	CSVGTGVGTAPYEQYF
TRBV3-1	NA	TRBJ2-7	TRBD2	TGTGCCAGCAGCCGAGGGACTAGCGCTACCTACGAGCAGTACTTC	CASSRGTSATYEQYF
TRBV3-1	many	TRBJ1-2	NA	TGTGCCAGCAGCCAAGACTTATTCGAGGGCTATGGCTACACCTTC	CASSQDLFEGYGYTF
TRBV29-1	few	TRBJ2-3	TRBD2	TGCAGCTGGGAGGGAGATACGCAGTATTTT	CSWEGDTQYF
TRBV12-3/TRBV12-4	NA	TRBJ2-3	TRBD2	TGTGCCAGCAGCCTCAGACCCCCCCTAGCGGGAGTGGGCACAGATACGCAGTATTTT	CASSLRPPLAGVGTDTQYF
TRBV10-3	many	TRBJ2-1	NA	TGTGCCATCAGTTATTCCGACACCTACAATGAGCAGTTCTTC	CAISYSDTYNEQFF
TRBV5-1	NA	TRBJ2-7	NA	TGCGCCACCCGAGTCCTCGTGGAATCCTACGAGCAGTACTTC	CATRVLVESYEQYF
TRBV4-2	NA	TRBJ2-7	TRBD2	TGTGCCAGCAGCCCCTTAGCGGGAGGGTCATACGAGCAGTACTTC	CASSPLAGGSYEQYF
TRBV20-1	NA	TRBJ1-6	NA	TGCAGTGCAGGCACACAGGGCTCCTCACCCCTCCACTTT	CSAGTQGSSPLHF
TRBV20-1	NA	TRBJ2-5	TRBD1	TGCAGTGCGCCGGGACAGGGGATTCAGACCCAGTACTTC	CSAPGQGIQTQYF
TRBV4-2	many	TRBJ2-1	NA	TGTGCCAGCAGCCAAGGAAGGACAGAGAGCTCCTACAATGAGCAGTTCTTC	CASSQGRTESSYNEQFF
TRBV5-1	many	TRBJ2-1	TRBD1	TGCGCCAGCAGCCTAACAGGGGGCGCCCACAATGAGCAGTTCTTC	CASSLTGGAHNEQFF
TRBV6-6	many	TRBJ2-3	NA	TGTGCCAGCCGGTCAGATACGCAGTATTTT	CASRSDTQYF
TRBV5-1	NA	TRBJ2-3	NA	TGCGCCAGCAGCTTGGGCCACGTCACAGATACGCAGTATTTT	CASSLGHVTDTQYF
TRBV28	NA	TRBJ2-1	NA	TGTGCCAGCAGCTATCCGGGCCCAAAGCCACTTACCAATGAGCAGTTCTTC	CASSYPGPKPLTNEQFF
TRBV7-2	many	TRBJ2-5	TRBD2	TGTGCCAGCACTCGGACTAGCGCATTCCAAGAGACCCAGTACTTC	CASTRTSAFQETQYF
TRBV7-6	few	TRBJ2-1	TRBD1	TGTGCCAGCAGCCCACCCGGGACAGGGAGGTACAATGAGCAGTTCTTC	CASSPPGTGRYNEQFF
TRBV29-1	many	TRBJ2-3	TRBD2	TGCAGCGTCGGACTAGCGGGAGGGGGAGCACAAGATACGCAGTATTTT	CSVGLAGGGAQDTQYF
TRBV20-1	many	TRBJ2-7	NA	TGCAGTGCTAGCTACGAGCAGTACTTC	CSASYEQYF
TRBV28	NA	TRBJ2-7	NA	TGTGCCAGCAGTTTAGACCCAACAGGGGAGGCCTACGAGCAGTACTTC	CASSLDPTGEAYEQYF
TRBV15	many	TRBJ2-1	NA	TGTGCCACCAGCAGAGGGGGAAATGAGCAGTTCTTC	CATSRGGNEQFF
TRBV20-1	NA	TRBJ2-3	NA	TGCAGTGCTAGTAGTATTGAAAGCACAGATACGCAGTATTTT	CSASSIESTDTQYF
TRBV7-2	many	TRBJ2-1	TRBD2	TGTGCCAGCAGGGCAAGCGGGGGGAGATACAATGAGCAGTTCTTC	CASRASGGRYNEQFF
TRBV29-1	many	TRBJ1-1	TRBD1	TGCAGCGTACGGGACAGGGGAAACACTGAAGCTTTCTTT	CSVRDRGNTEAFF
TRBV12-3/TRBV12-4	NA	TRBJ1-2	NA	TGTGCCAGCAGTTCCACAGAGGTCTATGGCTACACCTTC	CASSSTEVYGYTF
TRBV29-1	NA	TRBJ2-1	NA	TGCAGCGTTGAGGGCGGGAACCCTTCCTCCTACAATGAGCAGTTCTTC	CSVEGGNPSSYNEQFF
TRBV5-5	NA	TRBJ2-3	NA	TGTGCCAGCAGCTTGGAGGTCGATAGCACAGATACGCAGTATTTT	CASSLEVDSTDTQYF
TRBV29-1	NA	TRBJ2-7	NA	TGCAGCGTTGGGTTTAGTAGTTACGAGCAGTACTTC	CSVGFSSYEQYF
TRBV29-1	NA	TRBJ2-7	TRBD1	TGCAGCGTTACGTGGATGGACAGGGATCTTTACGAGCAGTACTTC	CSVTWMDRDLYEQYF
TRBV24-1	few	TRBJ2-7	TRBD2	TGTGCCACCAGTGACGGGGGGAATTGGGAGCAGTACTTC	CATSDGGNWEQYF
TRBV2	many	TRBJ2-7	NA	TGTGCCAGCTCCACGTCGTGGCTCAACTCCTACGAGCAGTACTTC	CASSTSWLNSYEQYF
TRBV29-1	many	TRBJ1-3	NA	TGCAGCGTTGAAGAGTTCCGGGGGCTGAGAAACACCATATATTTT	CSVEEFRGLRNTIYF
TRBV29-1	many	TRBJ2-7	NA	TGCAGCGTCCAGGGTGCGAGCTCCTACGAGCAGTACTTC	CSVQGASSYEQYF
TRBV29-1	few	TRBJ2-7	TRBD2	TGCAGCGTTGGGGGACTAGCGGGGGCATACGAGCAGTACTTC	CSVGGLAGAYEQYF
TRBV18	NA	TRBJ2-5	TRBD1	TGTGCCAGCTCACCACTTGACAGGGGGCCGGGGGAGACCCAGTACTTC	CASSPLDRGPGETQYF
TRBV5-1	NA	TRBJ2-5	TRBD1	TGCGCCAGCAGCCCTACCCAAAGGACAGGTCAAGAGACCCAGTACTTC	CASSPTQRTGQETQYF